This T cell receptor (beta chain) is from a study of OX40 agonist ivuxolimab in advanced cancers. Sequenced by immunoSEQ multiplex PCR; TCRdb stores in-frame clones only, minus some. Here the sample spans 45,000 to 50,000 clones, about 90% being singletons. Regarding this clone: At one end, the junction sequence differs from germline, possibly due to a read error.

Sequences were derived from CD4+ or CD8+ T cells sorted from blood, sampled in a trial of the OX40 agonist ivuxolimab. This receptor was identified in an adult with an advanced solid tumor such as melanoma, head and neck, liver or kidney cancer.

CDR3 region: CSVEGGYEQCLLSPAF. CDR3 nucleotides: TGCAGCGTTGAAGGGGGGTATGAGCAGTGCTTGCTCTCCCCAGCATTT. The rearrangement joins TRBV29-1 to TRBJ1-5, with TRBD1 as a possible D gene (5 bases). CDR3 length equals 16 residues. CDR1 is SQVTM and CDR2 is ANQGSEA in the germline V gene.